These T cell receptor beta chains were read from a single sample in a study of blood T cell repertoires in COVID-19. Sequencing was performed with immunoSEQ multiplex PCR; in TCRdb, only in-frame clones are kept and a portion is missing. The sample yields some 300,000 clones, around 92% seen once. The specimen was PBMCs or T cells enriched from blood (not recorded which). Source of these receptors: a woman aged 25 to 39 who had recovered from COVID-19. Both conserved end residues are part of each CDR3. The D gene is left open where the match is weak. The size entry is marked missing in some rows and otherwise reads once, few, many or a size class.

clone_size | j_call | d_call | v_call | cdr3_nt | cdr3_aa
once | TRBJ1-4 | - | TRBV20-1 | TGCAGTGCTAGTGGGCAGAATGAAAAACTGTTTTTT | CSASGQNEKLFF
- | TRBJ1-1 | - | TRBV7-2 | TGTGCCAGCAGCTCCAGACTCCTCGGGTTTGGAGCTTTCTTT | CASSSRLLGFGAFF
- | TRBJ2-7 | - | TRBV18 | TGTGCCAGCTCACTTACCCAGGCTAGCGACGAGCAGTACTTC | CASSLTQASDEQYF
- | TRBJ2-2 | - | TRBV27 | TGTGCCAGCAGTTTAGAGGGATACGGGGGTTTTACCGGGGAGCTGTTTTTT | CASSLEGYGGFTGELFF
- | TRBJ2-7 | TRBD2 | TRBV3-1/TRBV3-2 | TGTGCCAGCAGCCAAGGGACTAGCGCCTCCTACGAGCAGTACTTC | CASSQGTSASYEQYF
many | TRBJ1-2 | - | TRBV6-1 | TGTGCCAGCAGTGAAGGGGCAGCTTATGGCTACACCTTC | CASSEGAAYGYTF
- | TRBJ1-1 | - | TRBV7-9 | TGTGCCAGCAGCTTAGCGCCGGCAGGGTTTGGCGTGGGTACTGAAGCTTTCTTT | CASSLAPAGFGVGTEAFF
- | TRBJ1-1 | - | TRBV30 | TGTGCCTCCGTCCTCGTTAATCGGGGCACTGAAGCTTTCTTT | CASVLVNRGTEAFF
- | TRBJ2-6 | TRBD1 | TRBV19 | TGTGCCAGTAGTCGATCCGGGACAGCTCTCTCTGGGGCCAACGTCCTGACTTTC | CASSRSGTALSGANVLTF
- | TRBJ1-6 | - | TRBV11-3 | TGTGCCAGTCTAGAGTATAATTCACCCCTCCACTTT | CASLEYNSPLHF
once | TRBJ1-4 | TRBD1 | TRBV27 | TGTGCCAGCAGGCCGACCGGGACAGGGTTGGGAAAACTGTTTTTT | CASRPTGTGLGKLFF
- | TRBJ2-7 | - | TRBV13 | TGTGCCAGCAGCCTCTTAGGGAGGCCTGAACGCGAGCAGTACTTC | CASSLLGRPEREQYF
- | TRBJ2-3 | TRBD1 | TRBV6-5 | TGTGCCAGCAGTTTCTACAGGGGTTACACAGATACGCAGTATTTT | CASSFYRGYTDTQYF
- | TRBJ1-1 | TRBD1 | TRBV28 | TGTGCCAGCAGTACCTTCGGACAGGGTTCAACTGAAGCTTTCTTT | CASSTFGQGSTEAFF
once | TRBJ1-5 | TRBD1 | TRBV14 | TGTGCCAGCAGCCAAGACCAACAGGGGTATCAGCCCCAGCATTTT | CASSQDQQGYQPQHF
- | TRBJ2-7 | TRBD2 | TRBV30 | TGTGCCTGGAGTGTGTTCTTTGGGGGGGGCTACGAGCAGTACTTC | CAWSVFFGGGYEQYF
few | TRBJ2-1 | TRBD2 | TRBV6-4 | TGTGCCAGCAGTGACTCGACTAGCGGGAACAATGAGCAGTTCTTC | CASSDSTSGNNEQFF
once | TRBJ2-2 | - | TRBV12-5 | TGTGCTAGTGGCTGGGGTTGGCGGAGGGGTGGCACCGGGGAGCTGTTTTTT | CASGWGWRRGGTGELFF
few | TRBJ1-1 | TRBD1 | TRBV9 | TGTGCCAGCAGCCCTCAGACAGGGTGGCCTTCTGAAGCTTTCTTT | CASSPQTGWPSEAFF
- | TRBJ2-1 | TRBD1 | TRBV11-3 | TGTGCCAGCAGCTACGCCGGGACAGGCACCAATGAGCAGTTCTTC | CASSYAGTGTNEQFF
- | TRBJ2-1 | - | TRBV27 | TGTGCCAGCAGTTTACCGGGCAATGAGCAGTTCTTC | CASSLPGNEQFF
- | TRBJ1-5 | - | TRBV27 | TGTGCCAGCAGTTTAAGCCAGGGTCTCGGTCCCCAGCATTTT | CASSLSQGLGPQHF
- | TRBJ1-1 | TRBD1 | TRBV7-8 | TGTGCCAGCAGCCGAGGGACAGGGTATACTGAAGCTTTCTTT | CASSRGTGYTEAFF
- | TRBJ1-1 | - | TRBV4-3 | TGCGCCAGCAGCCAGATGACAGAGATGAACACTGAAGCTTTCTTT | CASSQMTEMNTEAFF
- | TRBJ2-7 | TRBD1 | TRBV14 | TGTGCCAGCAGCCCGTGGACAGGGGTGGCCGAGCAGTACTTC | CASSPWTGVAEQYF
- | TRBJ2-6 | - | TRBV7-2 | TGTGCCAGCAGTCGTAGCTCTGGGGCCAACGTCCTGACTTTC | CASSRSSGANVLTF
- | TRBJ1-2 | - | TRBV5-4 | TGTGCCAGCAGCTTGGCCATCGGGAACGGCTACACCTTC | CASSLAIGNGYTF
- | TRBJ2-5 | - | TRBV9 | TGTGCCAGCAGCGTAGGACTAAAAGGGACCCAGTACTTC | CASSVGLKGTQYF
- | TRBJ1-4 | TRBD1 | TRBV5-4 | TGTGCCAGCAGCGTAGACAGGGGAGGTGAAAAACTGTTTTTT | CASSVDRGGEKLFF
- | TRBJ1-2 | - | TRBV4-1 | TGCGCCAGCAGCCTGGCGGGTGCTGGTGGCTACACCTTC | CASSLAGAGGYTF
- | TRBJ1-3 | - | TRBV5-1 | TGCGCCAGCGGAACCGGGACATCAGGAAACACCATATATTTT | CASGTGTSGNTIYF
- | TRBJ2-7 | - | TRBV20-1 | TGCAGTGCTAGTGCCCAGGGGCGAATCTACGAGCAGTACTTC | CSASAQGRIYEQYF
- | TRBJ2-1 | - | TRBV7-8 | TGTGCCAGCAGCTCAAACTTCGTGTCAGGGGTGATGGATGAGCAGTTCTTC | CASSSNFVSGVMDEQFF
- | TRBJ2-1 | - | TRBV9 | TGTGCCAGCGGAAGGGATAGCGGAAAGGGGACCTACAATGAGCAGTTCTTC | CASGRDSGKGTYNEQFF
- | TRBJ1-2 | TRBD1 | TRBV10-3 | TGTGCCATCACCGGGACAGCAGATGGCTACACCTTC | CAITGTADGYTF
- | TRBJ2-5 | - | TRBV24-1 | TGTGCCACCAGTGATTTTGGGACAAGCGGTCAAGAGACCCAGTACTTC | CATSDFGTSGQETQYF
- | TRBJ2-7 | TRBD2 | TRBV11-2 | TGTGCCAGCAGCTTAGCGGGGGGGACCTACGAGCAGTACTTC | CASSLAGGTYEQYF
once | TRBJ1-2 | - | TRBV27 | TGTGCCAGCACGCAGGGGTATAGCTACACCTTC | CASTQGYSYTF
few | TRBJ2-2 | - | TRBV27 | TGTGCCAGCAGTTTCAGCAGGGCCAACGGGGAGCTGTTTTTT | CASSFSRANGELFF
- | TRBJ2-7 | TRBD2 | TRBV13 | TGTGCCAGCAGCCTCGGGACTAGGGGGGAGCAGTACTTC | CASSLGTRGEQYF
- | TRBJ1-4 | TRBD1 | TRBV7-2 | TGTGCCAGCAGCTATGACAGGGCTAATGAAAAACTGTTTTTT | CASSYDRANEKLFF
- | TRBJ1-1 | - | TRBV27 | TGTGCCAGCAGTTTGGGTCCCGCAGGCCTATTTAACACTGAAGCTTTCTTT | CASSLGPAGLFNTEAFF
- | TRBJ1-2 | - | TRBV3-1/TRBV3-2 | TGTGCCAGCAGCCAAGATCCTGGGGGCCTGCATCGCACCTTC | CASSQDPGGLHRTF
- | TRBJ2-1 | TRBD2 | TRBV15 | TGTGCCACCAGCAGAGGGAGGGGTTTGTTAAGCGGGAGGGAGCATGAGCAGTTCTTC | CATSRGRGLLSGREHEQFF
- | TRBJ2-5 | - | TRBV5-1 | TGCGCCAGCAGCTTCGAACAGGGCGGCGAGACCCAGTACTTC | CASSFEQGGETQYF
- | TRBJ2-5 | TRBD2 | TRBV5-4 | TGTGCCAGCAGCTTGGATCGGGGGGAGGGAGAGACCCAGTACTTC | CASSLDRGEGETQYF
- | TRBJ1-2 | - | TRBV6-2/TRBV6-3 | TGTGCCAGCAGTTTGGGACACTCAGCTAACTATGGCTACACCTTC | CASSLGHSANYGYTF
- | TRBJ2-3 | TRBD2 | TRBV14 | TGTGCCAGCAGCCAATCCTGGCTTGGCGGGAGCTCGTCAGATACGCAGTATTTT | CASSQSWLGGSSSDTQYF
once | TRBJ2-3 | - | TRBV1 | TGCACCAGCAGCCAAGCCACTAGCGGGCCCTGGAGGTTT | CTSSQATSGPWRF
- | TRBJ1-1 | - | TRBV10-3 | TGTGCCATCAGGGGCGGGCGGGACACTGAAGCTTTCTTT | CAIRGGRDTEAFF
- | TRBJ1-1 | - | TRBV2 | TGTGCCAGCAGGACGGCCGGTGGAGCCGGGGCTGAAGCTTTCTTT | CASRTAGGAGAEAFF
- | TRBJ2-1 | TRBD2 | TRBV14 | TGTGCCAGCAGCCAAGGACGGTTAACGGGAGGGTCCAATTACAATGAGCAGTTCTTC | CASSQGRLTGGSNYNEQFF
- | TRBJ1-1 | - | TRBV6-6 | TGTGCCAGCAGTCGAAACTATGAGACAGCTTATAGTAGGGCTTTCTTT | CASSRNYETAYSRAFF
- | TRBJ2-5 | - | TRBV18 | TGTGCCAGCTCACCAACTAACGCCAGGGCGAGGTTGGAGACCCAGTACTTC | CASSPTNARARLETQYF
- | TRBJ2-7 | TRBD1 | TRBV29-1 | TGCAGCGTTGAACCGGGACAGGGAATTGAGCAGTACTTC | CSVEPGQGIEQYF
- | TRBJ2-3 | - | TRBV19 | TGTGCCAGTAGTAAGGGGCGAATTGCAGATACGCAGTATTTT | CASSKGRIADTQYF
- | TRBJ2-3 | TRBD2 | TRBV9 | TGTGCCAGCAGCGTAGAGTCTAGCGGGATTTTAGATACGCAGTATTTT | CASSVESSGILDTQYF
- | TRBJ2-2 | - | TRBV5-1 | TGCGCCAGCAGCTTGGAACACACGATACCCACCGGGGAGCTGTTTTTT | CASSLEHTIPTGELFF